This T cell receptor (beta chain) was documented in a study of response to subunit inactivated influenza vaccine. Each CDR3 protein is one row after TCRdb ran MiXCR on the RT-PCR reads. The repertoire holds hundreds of thousands of distinct CDR3 sequences, with 10% to 15% as singletons. Notes on the study in general: Every seasonal influenza vaccination brings in few new T cells, the authors suggested.

On this clonotype itself: What it binds is unknown.

CDR1 SGHVS and CDR2 FQNEAQ come from the germline V gene. The CDR3 length is 16 residues. Trimming left V 2 bases short and J 5 bases short, with 19 bases between. Sequencing was performed on PBMCs from blood, taken on the day of vaccination. This chain uses TRBV7-8 with TRBJ2-7; no clear D gene. The clonotype originates from a man aged 50 to 59 who received an inactivated influenza vaccine. The CDR3, as DNA: TGTGCCAGCAGCTTATCTCGGCAGAGAGGTTTCCACGAGCAGTACTTC. Protein product: CASSLSRQRGFHEQYF.